The 21 T cell receptor beta chains presented below share a single source sample, sequenced in a study of cytomegalovirus exposure and HLA in healthy donors (dated by TCRdb to the late 2010s). Library preparation employed the immunoSEQ multiplex PCR assay. A mixture of 60 forward primers for TCR Vbeta segments and 13 reverse primers for TCR Jbeta segments was used in the multiplex PCR. Here the immuneACCESS table is served through TCRdb, limited to in-frame sequences with V and J called. Missing clones are a known gap in these copies; in checked studies unresolved V genes cover under half, and the rest lacks a known reason. Here the sample has roughly 93,000 clones; about 76% occur a single time. The top ten constitute roughly 8.3% of the sample. The sequenced sample consisted of PBMCs. The receptor set was obtained from a human donor in good health.

The chain couples TRBV2 to TRBJ1-5; a possible D gene is TRBD1 (5 bases). This CDR3 region has 14 residues. V was cut by 4 bases and J by 3 bases, with 10 bases left in between. Germline CDR1 SNHLY, CDR2 FYNNEI. The DNA for the CDR3 is TGTGCCAGCAGTGGACAGACAGTCAATCAGCCCCAGCATTTT. Amino acids: CASSGQTVNQPQHF.

This clone was detected only a few times. V is TRBV5-6 and J is TRBJ1-5; D remains unclear. The V end was cut by 4 bases, the J end by 3 bases, with 8 bases between. The CDR3 spans 13 residues. Germline V gene data show CDR1 as SGHDT and CDR2 as YYEEEE. The CDR3 sequence: CASSMTPNQPQHF. The DNA for the CDR3 is TGTGCCAGCAGCATGACACCCAATCAGCCCCAGCATTTT.

J is TRBJ2-1 and V is TRBV25-1; D perhaps matches TRBD2 (6 bases). Germline values: CDR1 MGHDK, CDR2 SYGVNS. V was shortened by 6 bases and J by 9 bases, with 24 bases between the two germline ends. This CDR3 has 16 amino acids. The CDR3 coding sequence is TGTGCCAGCAGACCGCCGGGACTTGGTAATATGGCTGAGCAGTTCTTC. Translating gives CASRPPGLGNMAEQFF.

The genes are TRBV6-6 and TRBJ1-3; the D gene is possibly TRBD1 (6 bases). Germline V gene data show CDR1 as MNHNY and CDR2 as SVGAGI (reference sequence). The ends were cut back, 9 bases at V and 1 base at J, with 7 bases in the middle. The CDR3 consists of 12 residues. The CDR3 reads CASRGSGNTIYF. The CDR3 bases are TGTGCCAGTAGGGGGTCTGGAAACACCATATATTTT.

The chain has TRBV6-1 and TRBJ2-5; a possible D gene is TRBD1 (5 bases). Trimming removed 2 bases at V and 11 bases at J, with 18 bases between. The CDR3 contains 14 residues. The V gene's germline CDR1 is MNHNS and CDR2 SASEGT. The CDR3 loop is CASSEFLTAQEQYF. In DNA, the CDR3 is TGTGCCAGCAGTGAATTTCTGACAGCACAAGAGCAGTACTTC.

This clone is labeled as medium-sized (0.01 to 0.1%). The rearrangement joins TRBV7-9 to TRBJ2-3; D might be TRBD1 (6 bases). The ends were cut back, 4 bases at V and 3 bases at J, with 14 bases in the middle. From germline, CDR1 is SEHNR and CDR2 FQNEAQ (reference sequence). CDR3 length equals 15 residues. In DNA, the CDR3 is TGTGCCAGCAGCTCTAACAGGGACACAACAGATACGCAGTATTTT. Encoded protein: CASSSNRDTTDTQYF.

The chain recombines TRBV2 with TRBJ1-3; unclear D gene. The ends were cut back, 7 bases at V and 4 bases at J, with 11 bases in the middle. The CDR3 covers 13 residues. Germline loops: CDR1 SNHLY, CDR2 FYNNEI. CDR3 in amino acids: CASKESQGNTIYF. The DNA for the CDR3 is TGTGCCAGCAAAGAATCACAGGGAAACACCATATATTTT.

This chain joins TRBV7-6 and TRBJ2-3; weak D call: TRBD2 (6 bases). The CDR3 has 14 amino acids. From germline, CDR1 is SGHVS and CDR2 FNYEAQ. V was clipped by 5 bases and J by 4 bases, with 13 bases between them. DNA of the CDR3: TGTGCCAGCAGCGTCAAGCGGGCAGCAGATACGCAGTATTTT. It is translated as CASSVKRAADTQYF.

The chain has TRBV5-1 and TRBJ2-3; tentatively, D is TRBD1 (5 bases). Germline-derived CDR1 and CDR2 are SGHRS and YFSETQ. The CDR3 runs to 14 residues. V lost 0 bases and J lost 5, with 10 bases in between. The CDR3 DNA follows: TGCGCCAGCAGCTTGGCTCTAGACAGAGATACGCAGTATTTT. This encodes CASSLALDRDTQYF.

The genes are TRBV6-6 and TRBJ1-2; 7 bases agree with TRBD1. Trimming removed 4 bases from V and 5 bases from J; junction bases left unmatched: 10. Per the germline V gene, CDR1 is MNHNY and CDR2 is SVGAGI (reference sequence). This CDR3 comprises 15 residues. The DNA for the CDR3 is TGTGCCAGCAGTTGGACCTCCGGGACAGAGTATGGCTACACCTTC. Its protein product is CASSWTSGTEYGYTF.

The chain combines TRBV4-2 with TRBJ1-2; TRBD1 matches at 8 bases. CDR3 length equals 17 residues. Trimming cost V 0 bases and J 7 bases; bases outside gene matches: 13. Germline V lookup: CDR1 LGHNA, CDR2 YNFKEQ. CDR3 loop: CASSQELSTGGTAGYTF. Here the CDR3 DNA reads TGTGCCAGCAGCCAAGAATTAAGCACAGGGGGTACGGCTGGCTACACCTTC.

The V gene is TRBV5-4, the J gene TRBJ2-1; 11 nucleotides match TRBD2. CDR3 length: 18 amino acids. Germline CDR1 and CDR2: SGHNT and YYREEE (reference sequence). Trimming took 3 bases from V and 5 from J; bases not matched to a gene: 13. CDR3 sequence reads: CASSSGTSGRFPDNEQFF. DNA of the CDR3: TGTGCCAGCAGCTCCGGGACTAGCGGAAGATTTCCCGACAATGAGCAGTTCTTC.

The chain recombines TRBV7-8 with TRBJ1-6; TRBD1 might be the D (5 bases). The CDR3 covers 16 residues. V lost 1 base and J lost 7, with 14 bases in between. Germline CDR1 SGHVS, CDR2 FQNEAQ. The chain's CDR3 is CASSLVWGQANSPLHF. The CDR3 DNA follows: TGTGCCAGCAGCTTAGTATGGGGCCAGGCGAATTCACCCCTCCACTTT.

Remarks on this clone: This sample also contains other DNA sequences that code for the same CDR3. The chain links TRBV5-1 to TRBJ1-1; maybe TRBD1 (5 bases). Germline V gene data show CDR1 as SGHRS and CDR2 as YFSETQ. The germline V and J ends were trimmed by 0 bases and 1 base, with 10 bases remaining between them. CDR3 length equals 15 residues. Written as DNA, the CDR3 is TGCGCCAGCAGCTTGGCCGGGGGAGGGAACACTGAAGCTTTCTTT. Protein: CASSLAGGGNTEAFF.

The rearrangement links TRBV7-2 to TRBJ2-1; the match to TRBD2 covers 9 bases. Trimming removed 2 bases from V and 7 bases from J; junction bases left unmatched: 6. The V gene's germline CDR1 is SGHTA and CDR2 FQGNSA. The CDR3 has 15 residues. The CDR3 region is CASSLSAGGRNEQFF. CDR3 sequence (DNA): TGTGCCAGCAGCTTAAGTGCGGGGGGGAGGAATGAGCAGTTCTTC.

The gene calls are TRBV5-4 and TRBJ1-1; D may be TRBD1 (5 bases). Trimming removed 0 bases from V and 0 bases from J, with 12 bases in between. This CDR3 spans 16 amino acids. The germline gives CDR1 SGHNT, CDR2 YYREEE (reference sequence). The CDR3 DNA is TGTGCCAGCAGCTTGGGGGGGGGATACATGAACACTGAAGCTTTCTTT. Translated: CASSLGGGYMNTEAFF.

The V gene is TRBV19, the J gene TRBJ1-5, with D possibly matching TRBD1 (5 bases). The CDR3 has 13 amino acids. With 7 bases removed from V and 0 bases from J, the gap between germline ends came to 7 bases. The germline V gene has CDR1 LNHDA and CDR2 SQIVND (reference sequence). The CDR3 is CASKGLSNQPQHF. CDR3 DNA: TGTGCCAGTAAGGGACTTAGCAATCAGCCCCAGCATTTT.

This clone has a handful of counts. This same CDR3 is encoded by further DNA sequences in the sample. The V and J genes are TRBV5-1 and TRBJ2-7; TRBD1 is a possible D gene (5 bases). The CDR3 is 12 residues long. Germline V gene lookup returns CDR1 SGHRS and CDR2 YFSETQ. V was shortened by 3 bases and J by 3 bases, with 7 bases between the two germline ends. CDR3 sequence (DNA): TGCGCCAGCAGCTCTACAGGCTACGAGCAGTACTTC. This gives the protein CASSSTGYEQYF.

This chain joins TRBV30 and TRBJ1-1; 7 bases fit TRBD1. The CDR3 covers 14 residues. Germline V gene sequence: CDR1 GTSNPN, CDR2 SVGIG (reference sequence). Unmatched junction bases numbered 3, after V lost 2 bases and J lost 0 bases. The CDR3 DNA follows: TGTGCCTGGAGTAGTGGGACAGTGAACACTGAAGCTTTCTTT. Translation gives CAWSSGTVNTEAFF. Drawing the rest from reference TRBV30 and TRBJ1-1, the complete variable domain is SQTIHQWPATLVQPVGSPLSLECTVEGTSNPNLYWYRQAAGRGLQLLFYSVGIGQISSEVPQNLSASRPQDRQFILSSKKLLLSDSGFYLCAWSSGTVNTEAFFGQGTRLTVV.

This chain uses TRBV11-2 with TRBJ2-7, with 8 bases aligning to TRBD1. Germline V gives CDR1 SGHAT, CDR2 FQNNGV. The CDR3 consists of 15 residues. Germline trimming cut 4 bases from V and 2 bases from J; bases unmatched to any gene: 7. This CDR3 is CASSSLTGVAYEQYF. DNA of the CDR3: TGTGCCAGCAGCTCACTGACAGGGGTGGCCTACGAGCAGTACTTC.

The chain joins TRBV5-4 to TRBJ2-2; D gene uncertain. The germline V and J ends were trimmed by 4 bases and 2 bases, with 15 bases remaining between them. This CDR3 spans 16 amino acids. The V gene's germline CDR1 is SGHNT and CDR2 YYREEE (reference sequence). This CDR3 is CASSRDINLNTGELFF. The CDR3 bases are TGTGCCAGCAGCCGAGACATCAACCTCAACACCGGGGAGCTGTTTTTT.